This passage covers 29 T cell receptor delta chains from one sample sequenced in a study of γδ T cells in repeated Plasmodium falciparum infection. Bulk repertoires came from Vgamma9/Vdelta2+ or Vdelta2-negative gammadelta T cells flow-sorted from PBMC. TCRdb redid the clone calls on the multiplex PCR reads with CATT. The sample carries 70,000 to 95,000 delta-chain clones, more than 1.4% recorded once. Specimen: gamma-delta T cells from blood. All receptors derive from a pool of human donors (malaria-infected and uninfected, not separated).

This clone was counted only a few times. It is likely a read error: a sequence one base away is far more abundant. The sample carries other DNA sequences with the same CDR3. The chain joins TRDV2 to TRDJ1; weak D call: TRDD3 (6 bases). TCRdb leaves out the J gene; it was filled in here by matching the DNA to germline. V shed 3 bases and J shed 0 bases, with 16 bases lying between them. The V gene's germline CDR1 is GEAIGNYY and CDR2 EKD. This CDR3 is built from 16 residues. The CDR3 region has the DNA TGTGCCTGTGACCACGTTGCTGGGGAGAACACCGATAAACTCATCTTT. Translating it yields CACDHVAGENTDKLIF.

This clone has a handful of counts. The protein in TCRdb stems from a much larger clone and differs at residue 7 from this DNA's translation, likely a read error; here the protein is translated from the DNA. This sequence joins TRDV3 and TRDJ1; possible D gene TRDD2, 6 bases. Trimming shortened V by 0 bases and J by 1 base, and 39 bases separated the two germline ends. The CDR3 covers 23 residues. The germline V gene has CDR1 TVYSNPD and CDR2 GDNSRS (reference sequence). CDR3 DNA sequence: TGTGCCTTTAGCAATCCTACTCCTCCTCATGGAGCACCCCTCAGTACTGGCACCGATAAACTCATCTTT. It specifies CAFSNPTPPHGAPLSTGTDKLIF.

This clone was found a few times. The protein in TCRdb stems from a much larger clone and differs at residue 4 from this DNA's translation, likely a read error; here the protein is translated from the DNA. The chain joins TRDV2 to TRDJ3, with 12 bases that match TRDD3. The J gene was missing in TCRdb and was found by matching the end of the DNA to germline. J gave up 0 bases and V 5 bases, and 7 bases lay outside the gene matches. Germline-derived CDR1 and CDR2 are GEAIGNYY and EKD. This CDR3 comprises 19 residues. CDR3 residues: CACGSLGDTPSWDTRQMFF. The DNA for the CDR3 is TGTGCCTGTGGCTCACTGGGGGATACACCCTCCTGGGACACCCGACAGATGTTTTTC.

This clone came up many times. In the same sample, other DNA sequences code for this CDR3. The chain links TRDV1 to TRDJ2; 9 bases line up with TRDD2. Germline CDR1 TSWWSYY, CDR2 QGS. CDR3 length: 19 residues. V lost 5 bases and J lost 3; bases outside the gene matches: 16. CDR3: CALGPSAFLRTRMTAQLFF. CDR3 nucleotides: TGTGCTCTTGGGCCATCGGCCTTCCTACGGACCCGAATGACAGCACAACTCTTCTTT.

About this clone itself: A far larger clone is one nucleotide away, so this likely arose from a read error. Other DNA sequences in this specimen translate into the identical CDR3. The chain links TRDV1 to TRDJ1, with TRDD3 as a possible D gene (5 bases). The J gene comes from matching the DNA to germline here; TCRdb lacks it. Trimming cost V 0 bases and J 0 bases, with 17 bases left between them. Looked up from germline, CDR1 is TSWWSYY and CDR2 is QGS. This CDR3 spans 18 amino acids. This CDR3 reads CALGELVPWEPYTDKLIF. In nucleotides, the CDR3 is TGTGCTCTTGGGGAACTGGTTCCCTGGGAGCCGTACACCGATAAACTCATCTTT.

This clone is categorized as medium-sized (0.01 to 0.1%). The chain has TRDV1 and TRDJ2; D is undetermined. From germline, CDR1 is TSWWSYY and CDR2 QGS. Trimming stripped 4 bases from V and 7 bases from J, with 13 bases between. The CDR3 covers 14 residues. The CDR3 spells CALGGSGSIAQLFF. DNA for the CDR3: TGTGCTCTTGGGGGCTCCGGATCGATAGCACAACTCTTCTTT.

This clone was seen repeatedly, ten times or more. V gene TRDV1 combines with J gene TRDJ1; 7 bases map to TRDD3. V lost 5 bases, J lost 4 bases, and 19 bases stayed unmatched. The CDR3 contains 18 residues. Per the germline V gene, CDR1 is TSWWSYY and CDR2 is QGS. As DNA, the CDR3 is TGTGCTCTTGGGAAGGGGGAGACTGGGGATCGAGGTAGCGATAAACTCATCTTT. Translated, it gives CALGKGETGDRGSDKLIF.

This clone was seen more than once but under ten times. TCRdb lists the protein of a much larger clone for this DNA, which differs at residue 7, so this is likely a read error; the protein given here is translated from the DNA itself. V usage is TRDV1 and J usage is TRDJ1; D unresolved. V was shortened by 4 bases and J by 8 bases, with 11 bases between the two germline ends. There are 12 residues in the CDR3. Germline CDR1 is TSWWSYY and CDR2 is QGS. CDR3 region: CALGAVAQKLIF. The CDR3 nucleotides read TGTGCTCTTGGGGCCGTTGCCCAAAAACTCATCTTT.

Regarding this clone: A read error likely explains this, since a far larger clone differs by one base. Other DNA sequences in this specimen translate into the identical CDR3. This rearrangement joins TRDV2 to TRDJ2; no clear D gene. TCRdb does not report a J gene; here it was assigned by matching the DNA to germline references. There are 14 residues in the CDR3. Germline lookup yields CDR1 GEAIGNYY and CDR2 EKD. In nucleotides, the CDR3 is TGTGCCTGTGACACCTTTGCTTTGACAGCGCAACTCTTCTTT. Its protein is CACDTFALTAQLFF.

With respect to this clone: It is likely a read error: a sequence one base away is far more abundant. Additional DNA sequences in this sample encode the identical CDR3. The gene calls are TRDV2 and TRDJ1; 10 bases line up with TRDD3. TCRdb carries no J gene annotation; the J gene was assigned here by matching the DNA with germline. The germline gives CDR1 GEAIGNYY, CDR2 EKD. CDR3 length equals 17 residues. The CDR3 DNA is TGTGCTTGTGCTTCCCTTACTGGGGGATCTTACACCGATAAACTCATCTTT. The encoded protein is CACASLTGGSYTDKLIF.

This clone came up a few times. Translating this DNA gives a protein that differs at residue 15 from the TCRdb one, which belongs to a much larger clone; a read error is likely, and the protein shown is this translation. The chain carries TRDV2 and TRDJ2, with 7 nucleotides matching TRDD3. TCRdb lists no J gene, so it was determined here by aligning the DNA to germline. The CDR3 runs to 19 residues. The V segment lost 3 bases and the J segment 10 bases; nucleotides outside the gene matches: 25. CDR1 and CDR2 (germline): GEAIGNYY, EKD. The DNA for the CDR3 is TGTGCCTGTGACCGGCGGGTAATGCTGGGGATAATACGGGCAGTACAACTCTTCTTT. Amino acids: CACDRRVMLGIIRAVQLFF.

The V gene is TRDV1, the J gene TRDJ1; 7 bases fit TRDD3. The J gene, left out of TCRdb, was set here by checking the DNA against germline. Germline V CDR1 and CDR2: TSWWSYY, QGS. The ends lost 4 bases at V and 0 bases at J; junction bases unmatched: 23. The CDR3 is made up of 21 amino acids. This chain's CDR3 is CALGVSPTLSYWGFYTDKLIF. CDR3 DNA: TGTGCTCTTGGGGTTTCGCCTACTCTATCTTACTGGGGATTTTACACCGATAAACTCATCTTT.

A word on this clone: A far bigger clonotype differs at one base, so this is likely a read error. Other DNA sequences in this sample translate to the same CDR3. CDR3 loop: CALGEGYLTIPRRSGGYARPLIF. The CDR3 DNA reads TGTGCCCTTGGGGAAGGATATTTAACTATTCCCCGGAGATCTGGGGGATACGCTAGACCCCTGATCTTT. The V gene is TRDV1, the J gene TRDJ4; 12 bases map to TRDD3. The J gene, missing from TCRdb, was assigned here through DNA to germline matching. The CDR3 runs 23 residues. Germline V gene data show CDR1 as TSWWSYY and CDR2 as QGS.

This clone showed up just a few times. The TCRdb protein, from a much larger clone, departs from this DNA's translation at residue 11, likely by read error; the protein shown derives from the DNA. The V and J genes are TRDV2 and TRDJ2, with TRDD3 identical over 7 bases. TCRdb does not report a J gene; here it was assigned by matching the DNA to germline references. Trimming cost V 0 bases and J 2 bases; bases outside gene matches: 20. Germline CDR1 is GEAIGNYY and CDR2 is EKD. The CDR3 spans 21 residues. CDR3 bases: TGTGCCTGTGACACCGTGAGTACTGGGGATGCGGGTATTATCTTGACAGCACAACTCTTCTTT. The encoded protein is CACDTVSTGDAGIILTAQLFF.

As concerns this clone: The protein recorded in TCRdb matches a much larger clone and deviates from this DNA's translation at residue 12, suggesting a read error; the protein here is obtained by translating the DNA. CDR3 nucleotides: TGTGCTCTTGGGGAACTAGGAGGATACGCGAACGGGGACACCCGACAGATGTTTTTC. Its translation is CALGELGGYANGDTRQMFF. The rearrangement uses TRDV1 and TRDJ3; 7 bases agree with TRDD3. The CDR3 contains 19 residues. Germline V lookup: CDR1 TSWWSYY, CDR2 QGS. The V segment lost 0 bases and the J segment 5 bases; nucleotides outside the gene matches: 10.

This clone has a count of ten or more. The chain recombines TRDV1 with TRDJ1; the D call may be TRDD2 or TRDD3 (5 bases each). TCRdb lists no J gene, so it was determined here by aligning the DNA to germline. Trimming removed 4 bases from V and 9 bases from J, with 24 bases in between. Germline assignment: CDR1 TSWWSYY and CDR2 QGS. There are 16 residues in the CDR3. The CDR3 region is CALGATPTITGSELIF. The CDR3 region has the DNA TGTGCTCTTGGGGCGACACCTACCATTACTGGTTCGGAACTCATCTTT.

This clone was found many times. Distinct nucleotide sequences in the sample also encode this CDR3. This chain uses TRDV1 with TRDJ1, with D tentatively TRDD2 (6 bases). Trimming removed 0 bases at V and 0 bases at J, with 32 bases between. Germline CDR1 is TSWWSYY and CDR2 is QGS. CDR3 length: 23 amino acids. The CDR3 DNA sequence: TGTGCTCTTGGGGAACTAGGATTCTTCCTGCCCAGGTCTCGGGGACGATACACCGATAAACTCATCTTT. Translating it yields CALGELGFFLPRSRGRYTDKLIF.

To note about this clone: A far larger clone is just one base off, so this is likely a read error. This sample includes further DNA sequences coding for the same CDR3. The chain is built from TRDV1 and TRDJ1; 10 bases match TRDD3. Germline-derived CDR1 and CDR2 are TSWWSYY and QGS. The CDR3 runs 18 residues. The CDR3 bases are TGTGCCCTTGGGGAACTTTTCCCACTCCACTGGGGGATGAGAAAACTCATCTTT. Its protein product is CALGELFPLHWGMRKLIF.

The table lists this clone with a few counts. TCRdb pairs this DNA with a much larger clone's protein that differs at residue 4, likely a read error; the protein shown was translated from the DNA. The chain joins TRDV1 to TRDJ1; TRDD3 aligns across 8 bases. The J gene, left out of TCRdb, was set here by checking the DNA against germline. The length of the CDR3 is 22 residues. Per germline, CDR1 TSWWSYY and CDR2 QGS. Here the CDR3 reads CALVELLRGRGYSTPYTDKLIF. CDR3 coding DNA: TGTGCTCTTGTGGAACTCCTTCGGGGTCGGGGATACAGCACTCCGTACACCGATAAACTCATCTTT.

A note on this clone: The protein TCRdb gives is from a much larger clone and does not agree with this DNA's translation at residue 12, likely a read error; the protein shown here comes from the DNA. The V and J genes are TRDV1 and TRDJ1; 8 bases are a match to TRDD3. The CDR3 loop spans 20 amino acids. Trimming removed 5 bases from V and 1 base from J; junction bases left unmatched: 21. In germline, CDR1 is TSWWSYY, CDR2 QGS. This chain's CDR3 is CALGPMSTYWGVLFTDKLIF. DNA for the CDR3: TGTGCTCTTGGGCCTATGTCTACTTACTGGGGGGTACTGTTCACCGATAAACTCATCTTT.

This clone has at least ten counts. A read error likely explains why the TCRdb protein, taken from a much larger clone, differs from this DNA's translation at residue 8; the protein shown is translated from the DNA. Here the CDR3 reads CACDTWDARQMFF. Here the CDR3 DNA reads TGTGCCTGTGACACCTGGGACGCCCGACAGATGTTTTTC. The V gene is TRDV2, the J gene TRDJ3; D gene unclear. CDR1 GEAIGNYY and CDR2 EKD come from the germline V gene. The CDR3 runs 13 residues.

The table lists this clone with many counts. Other DNA sequences in this specimen translate into the identical CDR3. The V and J genes are TRDV1 and TRDJ1, with 13 bases matching TRDD3. With V trimmed by 0 bases and J by 10 bases, 32 bases remained unmatched. CDR3 size: 24 residues. Germline CDR1 TSWWSYY, CDR2 QGS. This chain's CDR3 is CALGELVPSYKLASTGGYALTLIF. DNA for the CDR3: TGTGCTCTTGGGGAACTAGTCCCTAGCTATAAGCTAGCATCGACTGGGGGATACGCTTTAACACTCATCTTT.

There are a few counts of this clone. Other DNA sequences of this sample code for an identical CDR3. The chain recombines TRDV1 with TRDJ1; 8 nucleotides agree with TRDD3. CDR1 is TSWWSYY, CDR2 QGS, per germline. This CDR3 contains 21 residues. V was pared by 1 base and J by 9 bases, with 28 bases of the junction left unmatched. CDR3 in amino acids: CALGEPISISFLNKLGGELIF. The CDR3 region has the DNA TGTGCTCTTGGGGAACCAATATCAATCTCATTCCTAAATAAACTGGGGGGGGAACTCATCTTT.

This clone appeared a few times. Only one base separates this from a far larger clonotype, so it likely reflects a read error. Other DNA sequences in this sample translate to the same CDR3. V gene TRDV1 combines with J gene TRDJ1; 7 bases match TRDD3. This CDR3 contains 22 residues. Germline CDR1 and CDR2: TSWWSYY and QGS. The CDR3 loop reads CALGAHKTSLRTGARGTDKLIF. The CDR3 DNA reads TGTGCTCTTGGGGCCCATAAAACTTCCCTACGTACTGGGGCAAGGGGCACCGATAAGCTCATCTTT.

This clone appeared a few times. The protein TCRdb gives is from a much larger clone and does not agree with this DNA's translation at residue 18, likely a read error; the protein shown here comes from the DNA. The chain uses TRDV1 and TRDJ4; 12 nucleotides line up with TRDD3. The J gene, not given by TCRdb, was assigned here from a germline match of the nucleotide sequence. Germline lookup yields CDR1 TSWWSYY and CDR2 QGS. The CDR3 is 21 amino acids. The CDR3 protein is CALGELCLPTLVLGDTRHLIF. The CDR3 DNA reads TGTGCTCTTGGGGAACTTTGTCTTCCTACACTTGTACTGGGGGATACCAGACACCTGATCTTT.

This clone turned up a few times. The amino acid sequence in TCRdb belongs to a much larger clone and departs from this DNA's translation at residue 6, likely a sequencing read error; the sequence shown is translated from the DNA. The chain carries TRDV2 and TRDJ1; D gene ambiguous. Matching the DNA to germline supplied the J gene, which TCRdb does not give. Deletions cut 3 bases from V and 0 bases from J, with 13 bases between. The CDR3 runs to 15 residues. Per the germline V gene, CDR1 is GEAIGNYY and CDR2 is EKD. The CDR3 reads CACDPPQTYTDKLIF. CDR3 coding DNA: TGTGCCTGTGACCCGCCACAGACCTACACCGATAAACTCATCTTT.

As for this clone: This likely came from a read error, as a far larger clone is one base away. Other nucleotide sequences in the sample specify the same CDR3. The V segment is TRDV1, and no J call was made; the D call TRDD3 from the table was never checked on the DNA. CDR3 length: 19 residues. In germline, CDR1 is TSWWSYY, CDR2 QGS. CDR3 DNA sequence: TGTGCTCTTGGGGAACTAATTACGTACTGGATCCCGTACACCGATAAACTCATCTTC. Encoded protein: CALGELITYWIPYTDKLIF.

At least ten counts were recorded for this clone. The chain employs TRDV1 and TRDJ1, with 10 bases fitting TRDD3. After removal of 3 bases from V and 1 base from J, the junction contained 17 bases not matched to a gene. The CDR3 is 20 residues long. Germline CDR1 is TSWWSYY and CDR2 is QGS. The chain's CDR3 is CALGESEPYRGIRGTDKLIF. CDR3 sequence (DNA): TGTGCTCTTGGGGAGTCTGAGCCCTATAGGGGGATACGGGGCACCGATAAACTCATCTTT.

This clone has only a few counts. The mismatch at residue 17 between this DNA's translation and the TCRdb protein of a much larger clone likely reflects a read error; the protein shown is translated from the DNA. The chain has TRDV1 and TRDJ1; 10 nucleotides match TRDD3. The CDR3 length is 21 residues. Germline V gene lookup returns CDR1 TSWWSYY and CDR2 QGS. The CDR3 sequence: CALGDPKPSLHWGIITGKLIF. CDR3 nucleotides: TGTGCTCTTGGGGATCCCAAACCTTCCCTACACTGGGGGATCATCACCGGTAAACTCATCTTT.